The next 32 T cell receptor beta chains were all read from a single sample in a study of beta chain features in type 1 diabetes. General study findings and limits: When Type 1 diabetes patients were examined, their TCRB CDR3s proved moderately but significantly shorter in all four CD4+ subsets.

No antigen has been identified for these receptors. What was sequenced were expressed TCRB transcripts, since all of the isolated RNA had been reverse transcribed. Method: immunoSEQ multiplex PCR; TCRdb's copy keeps in-frame clones and lacks some. The table records some 110,000 clones, 16% of them present only once. Sequencing was done on a sample of central memory CD4+ T cells from blood. The receptor set was obtained from a man aged 25 to 40 with type 1 diabetes.

This clone has more than one count but fewer than ten. The chain has TRBV9 and TRBJ2-5, with TRBD1 matching 7 bases. This CDR3 contains 17 residues. CDR1 is SGDLS and CDR2 is YYNGEE in the germline V gene. The trim removed 0 bases at V and 3 bases at J, leaving 11 bases unmatched. CDR3 DNA sequence: TGTGCCAGCAGCGTAGACTTACAGGGGAGTGGAAAAGAGACCCAGTACTTC. Encoded protein: CASSVDLQGSGKETQYF.

This chain links TRBV30 with TRBJ1-5, with D possibly TRBD1 on 5 matching bases. CDR1 and CDR2 (germline): GTSNPN, SVGIG (reference sequence). This CDR3 has 13 amino acids. With 4 bases removed from V and 4 bases from J, the gap between germline ends came to 11 bases. The CDR3 DNA reads as TGTGCCTGGAATCGGGGGGAAAATCAGCCCCAGCATTTT. Protein product: CAWNRGENQPQHF.

This clone has more than one count but fewer than ten. This chain connects TRBV30 to TRBJ2-7; 8 bases line up with TRBD2. The CDR3 runs to 13 residues. The ends lost 0 bases at V and 4 bases at J; junction bases unmatched: 2. The germline gives CDR1 GTSNPN, CDR2 SVGIG (reference sequence). CDR3: CAWSVERGYEQYF. The CDR3 coding sequence is TGTGCCTGGAGTGTAGAGCGGGGGTACGAGCAGTACTTC.

The chain carries TRBV6-6 and TRBJ1-4; the D is unclear. This CDR3 has 12 amino acids. Trimming shortened V by 5 bases and J by 7 bases, and 8 bases separated the two germline ends. Germline assignment: CDR1 MNHNY and CDR2 SVGAGI (reference sequence). In DNA form, the CDR3 reads TGTGCCAGCAGTGATTGGGCTGAAAAACTGTTTTTT. As protein: CASSDWAEKLFF.

This clone was observed a few times. The chain recombines TRBV6-1 with TRBJ2-5; D possibly uses TRBD1 or TRBD2 (7 bases each). The length of the CDR3 is 14 residues. V lost 5 bases and J lost 3, with 13 bases in between. The germline gives CDR1 MNHNS, CDR2 SASEGT. The CDR3 DNA follows: TGTGCCAGCAGTCCACAGGGGAGGGAAGAGACCCAGTACTTC. Translated, it gives CASSPQGREETQYF.

The chain links TRBV19 to TRBJ2-7; D is uncertain. V lost 4 bases, J lost 7 bases, and 17 bases lay in between. Germline values: CDR1 LNHDA, CDR2 SQIVND (reference sequence). CDR3 length: 14 residues. The DNA for the CDR3 is TGTGCCAGTAGTAATTCGAAGGGTTACGGAGAGCAGTACTTC. It is translated as CASSNSKGYGEQYF.

The V call is TRBV2, the J call TRBJ1-2; 9 nucleotides line up with TRBD1. This CDR3 region has 15 residues. The V gene end was trimmed by 4 bases and the J gene end by 5 bases; junction bases not matched to a gene: 8. The germline V gene has CDR1 SNHLY and CDR2 FYNNEI. CDR3 in DNA: TGTGCCAGCAGTGTTTCCGGGACAGGGAGATATGGCTACACCTTC. It yields the protein CASSVSGTGRYGYTF.

The V call is TRBV7-2, the J call TRBJ2-1; 7 positions match TRBD2. Trimming took 6 bases from V and 2 from J; bases not matched to a gene: 13. The CDR3 consists of 17 residues. Germline CDR1 is SGHTA and CDR2 is FQGNSA. The CDR3 region has the DNA TGTGCCAGCAGTTCCTCGTTAGCCGGGGGGACCTACAATGAGCAGTTCTTC. Translation: CASSSSLAGGTYNEQFF.

This clone was picked up a small number of times. The chain joins TRBV29-1 to TRBJ2-7; tentatively, D is TRBD1 (6 bases). Trimming removed 1 base from V and 3 bases from J, with 13 bases in between. CDR1 is SQVTM and CDR2 is ANQGSEA in the germline V gene. The CDR3 has 14 residues. The CDR3 DNA sequence: TGCAGCGTTGAAGGGGAAGAAGGGGGCTACGAGCAGTACTTC. Translating it yields CSVEGEEGGYEQYF.

V usage is TRBV4-3 and J usage is TRBJ2-6; TRBD1 matches 8 bases. Germline V lookup: CDR1 LGHNA, CDR2 YSLEER. V lost 2 bases to trimming and J lost 2 bases; unmatched junction nucleotides: 14. The CDR3 is 20 amino acids. CDR3 sequence (DNA): TGCGCCAGCAGCCAACCCCTAGGACAGGGTGTCAGCGCTGGGGCCAACGTCCTGACTTTC. The encoded protein is CASSQPLGQGVSAGANVLTF.

Note on this clone: It differs at one base from a far larger clone, so likely a read error. This rearrangement joins TRBV7-2 to TRBJ1-1; maybe TRBD1 (6 bases). Germline V gene lookup returns CDR1 SGHTA and CDR2 FQGNSA. The CDR3 extends over 15 amino acids. CDR3 in amino acids: CAISLGQTDATEAFF. Written as DNA, the CDR3 is TGTGCCATCAGCCTGGGACAAACCGACGCCACTGAAGCTTTCTTT.

There are a few counts of this clone. This chain links TRBV11-3 with TRBJ2-1; no reliable D call. Germline loops: CDR1 SGHNT, CDR2 YENEEA. V shed 5 bases and J shed 9 bases, with 11 bases lying between them. The CDR3 totals 12 residues. In DNA, the CDR3 is TGTGCCAGCAGCCAAAGATGGGGTGAGCAGTTCTTC. Its protein product is CASSQRWGEQFF.

The chain carries TRBV19 and TRBJ1-4; D possibly corresponds to TRBD1 (6 bases). Trimming removed 3 bases from V and 0 bases from J, with 17 bases in between. The CDR3 covers 18 residues. Germline values: CDR1 LNHDA, CDR2 SQIVND (reference sequence). The chain's CDR3 is CASSINGGRGATNEKLFF. The CDR3, as DNA: TGTGCCAGTAGTATTAATGGGGGCCGGGGTGCAACTAATGAAAAACTGTTTTTT.

The table lists this clone with a few counts. The V and J genes are TRBV29-1 and TRBJ1-1; 10 bases line up with TRBD1. The CDR3 loop spans 14 amino acids. CDR1 and CDR2 (germline): SQVTM, ANQGSEA. V lost 7 bases and J lost 10; bases outside the gene matches: 15. The CDR3: CSAIRDRGTVAAFF. CDR3 nucleotide sequence: TGCAGCGCAATCCGGGACAGGGGAACGGTTGCAGCTTTCTTT.

J is TRBJ1-2 and V is TRBV4-2, with a tentative D call TRBD1 (5 bases). The CDR3 is made up of 14 amino acids. The ends were cut back, 0 bases at V and 2 bases at J, with 7 bases in the middle. Germline CDR1 and CDR2: LGHNA and YNFKEQ. The DNA of the CDR3 is TGTGCCAGCAGCCAAGAGACAGCGAACTATGGCTACACCTTC. Amino acid sequence: CASSQETANYGYTF.

This clone was seen at least ten times. This chain links TRBV23-1 with TRBJ1-1; the match to TRBD1 covers 7 bases. TRBV23-1 belongs to the ORF category, with a function that is uncertain. Trimming at V came to 8 bases and at J to 0 bases, leaving 6 bases not matched to a gene. The CDR3 extends over 14 amino acids. In DNA, the CDR3 is TGCGCCAGCTCCAAGGACAGGATGAACACTGAAGCTTTCTTT. This encodes CASSKDRMNTEAFF.

The chain links TRBV27 to TRBJ1-2; a possible D gene is TRBD1 (5 bases). The CDR3 spans 15 residues. Trimming took 0 bases from V and 8 from J, leaving 16 bases between them. Looked up from germline, CDR1 is MNHEY and CDR2 is SMNVEV (reference sequence). CDR3 nucleotide sequence: TGTGCCAGCAGTTTATCGGATCACAGGCGATCGGGCTACACCTTC. This codes for CASSLSDHRRSGYTF.

This chain uses TRBV5-4 with TRBJ1-1, with a tentative D call TRBD1 (5 bases). CDR3 size: 13 residues. CDR1 and CDR2 from the germline V gene are SGHNT and YYREEE (reference sequence). The V gene lost 1 base and the J gene lost 11 bases, with 15 bases spanning the gap. The CDR3 is CASSLQGADGAFF. In DNA, the CDR3 is TGTGCCAGCAGCTTGCAGGGAGCCGATGGGGCTTTCTTT.

This clone was counted only a few times. This chain joins TRBV20-1 and TRBJ2-7; D is unresolved. The CDR3 is 11 residues long. CDR1 is DFQATT and CDR2 is SNEGSKA in the germline V gene (reference sequence). The V gene lost 0 bases and the J gene lost 5 bases, with 5 bases spanning the gap. The CDR3 DNA reads TGCAGTGCTAGAGATGTAGACGAGCAGTACTTC. As protein: CSARDVDEQYF.

The rearrangement uses TRBV29-1 and TRBJ2-7; possible D gene TRBD1, 6 bases. CDR3 length equals 15 residues. V lost 6 bases and J lost 3, with 21 bases in between. In germline, CDR1 is SQVTM, CDR2 ANQGSEA. The CDR3 sequence: CSVVPPQGLGYEQYF. The CDR3 bases are TGCAGCGTCGTTCCCCCCCAGGGGTTGGGCTACGAGCAGTACTTC.

This chain links TRBV6-5 with TRBJ2-1; 7 nucleotides line up with TRBD1. CDR3 length: 14 residues. V was clipped by 5 bases and J by 4 bases; unmatched bases: 5. Germline values: CDR1 MNHEY, CDR2 SVGAGI. CDR3 protein: CASSPGTEYNEQFF. In DNA, the CDR3 is TGTGCCAGCAGTCCCGGGACAGAGTACAATGAGCAGTTCTTC.

The chain has TRBV25-1 and TRBJ1-2; possibly TRBD1 for D (5 bases). Between the trimmed V and J ends, which lost 5 bases and 6 bases, there was a span of 10 bases. The CDR3 consists of 12 residues. The V gene's germline CDR1 is MGHDK and CDR2 SYGVNS. CDR3: CASSRAGHGYTF. The CDR3, as DNA: TGTGCCAGCAGTAGGGCAGGGCATGGCTACACCTTC.

The genes are TRBV15 and TRBJ2-3; 9 bases match TRBD2. Looked up from germline, CDR1 is LNHNV and CDR2 is YYDKDF (reference sequence). Trimming removed 3 bases from V and 5 bases from J; junction bases left unmatched: 12. The CDR3 consists of 17 residues. This CDR3 is CATSRQTLAGSLDTQYF. The CDR3 nucleotides are TGTGCCACCAGCAGGCAAACCCTAGCGGGGTCGTTAGATACGCAGTATTTT.

This clone was seen many times. This rearrangement joins TRBV7-8 to TRBJ2-5, with TRBD2 matching over 8 bases. J was trimmed by 3 bases and V by 2 bases; bases with no gene match: 8. The CDR3 covers 16 residues. The germline CDR1 and CDR2 sequences are SGHVS and FQNEAQ. As DNA, the CDR3 is TGTGCCAGCAGCTTAAGAATAGCGGGGACTAAAGAGACCCAGTACTTC. Translated: CASSLRIAGTKETQYF. The full variable domain, with the rest looked up from reference TRBV7-8 and TRBJ2-5, is GAGVSQSPRYKVAKRGQDVALRCDPISGHVSLFWYQQALGQGPEFLTYFQNEAQLDKSGLPSDRFFAERPEGSVSTLKIQRTQQEDSAVYLCASSLRIAGTKETQYFGPGTRLLVL.

This clone showed up just a few times. This chain connects TRBV27 to TRBJ2-5; no clear D gene. CDR3 size: 13 residues. Germline assignment: CDR1 MNHEY and CDR2 SMNVEV (reference sequence). The ends were cut back, 5 bases at V and 5 bases at J, with 12 bases in the middle. The CDR3 protein is CASSARVRETQYF. The CDR3 DNA follows: TGTGCCAGCAGTGCTAGGGTCAGGGAGACCCAGTACTTC.

This clone was counted a few times. The rearrangement links TRBV9 to TRBJ2-3; 9 nucleotides align to TRBD2. Germline CDR1 reads SGDLS; CDR2 reads YYNGEE. Losses at the gene ends were 4 bases for V and 1 base for J; bases not matched to a gene: 13. CDR3 length equals 18 residues. The CDR3 is CASSITSSGGSGTDTQYF. CDR3 bases: TGTGCCAGCAGCATAACTAGTAGCGGGGGATCTGGCACAGATACGCAGTATTTT.

The V and J genes are TRBV9 and TRBJ2-1, with D maybe TRBD1 (6 bases). The V end was cut by 0 bases, the J end by 1 base, with 8 bases between. CDR3 length equals 15 residues. CDR1 and CDR2 from the germline V gene are SGDLS and YYNGEE. The CDR3 loop is CASSVAGESYNEQFF. For the CDR3, the DNA is TGTGCCAGCAGCGTAGCAGGGGAATCCTACAATGAGCAGTTCTTC.

The rearrangement uses TRBV6-5 and TRBJ2-3; D possibly corresponds to TRBD1 (5 bases). V gave up 0 bases and J gave up 2 bases, with 9 bases separating them. Germline values: CDR1 MNHEY, CDR2 SVGAGI. This CDR3 is 15 amino acids long. In nucleotides, the CDR3 is TGTGCCAGCAGTTACTCCCGACAGACCACAGATACGCAGTATTTT. Protein sequence: CASSYSRQTTDTQYF.

The V gene is TRBV7-2, the J gene TRBJ2-1; no reliable D call. The V and J ends lost 5 bases and 5 bases respectively, with 7 bases between them. Germline values: CDR1 SGHTA, CDR2 FQGNSA. CDR3 size: 12 residues. The CDR3 region is CASSNRDNEQFF. CDR3 bases: TGTGCCAGCAGCAACAGAGACAATGAGCAGTTCTTC.

This rearrangement joins TRBV11-1 to TRBJ2-4; TRBD1 aligns across 8 bases. Germline V gene sequence: CDR1 SGHAT, CDR2 FQDESV (reference sequence). Losses at the gene ends were 2 bases for V and 13 bases for J; bases not matched to a gene: 4. CDR3 length: 12 amino acids. The CDR3 reads CASSLSAGGQYF. CDR3 nucleotides: TGTGCCAGCAGCTTATCTGCAGGGGGCCAGTACTTC.

This clone has a handful of counts. The chain combines TRBV11-3 with TRBJ1-1, with D tentatively TRBD1 (5 bases). This CDR3 region has 15 residues. Trimming shortened V by 5 bases and J by 4 bases, and 17 bases separated the two germline ends. Germline CDR1 SGHNT, CDR2 YENEEA. Here the CDR3 DNA reads TGTGCCAGCAGCAAAATCAGGGCCCGAGGCACTGAAGCTTTCTTT. It translates to CASSKIRARGTEAFF.

This clone is judged medium-sized (0.01 to 0.1%). The chain is built from TRBV5-4 and TRBJ2-1, with D perhaps TRBD2 (5 bases). Trimming shortened V by 2 bases and J by 10 bases, and 13 bases separated the two germline ends. Germline loops: CDR1 SGHNT, CDR2 YYREEE (reference sequence). The CDR3 length is 13 residues. The CDR3 DNA reads TGTGCCAGCAGCTTAATCCCGAGGGAGGAGCAGTTCTTC. Translated, it gives CASSLIPREEQFF.